This passage covers 8 T cell receptor beta chains from one sample sequenced in a study of siplizumab effects on memory and regulatory T cells. Some clones are missing from TCRdb's copy, which holds only in-frame ones; the method was immunoSEQ multiplex PCR. Of some 100,000 clones in the sample, 80% to 95% were seen once. The sample taken for sequencing was CD8+ T cells sorted from blood. These receptors were collected from a human donor in good health.

V gene TRBV7-3 combines with J gene TRBJ2-7, with D perhaps matching TRBD2 (5 bases). This CDR3 is built from 16 residues. V shed 2 bases and J shed 0 bases, with 14 bases lying between them. From germline, CDR1 is SGHTA and CDR2 FQGTGA. CDR3 loop: CASSLVVQTISYEQYF. The CDR3 bases are TGTGCCAGCAGCTTAGTGGTTCAGACTATCTCCTACGAGCAGTACTTC.

The rearrangement joins TRBV7-9 to TRBJ2-1; D unresolved. CDR1 and CDR2 from the germline V gene are SEHNR and FQNEAQ (reference sequence). This CDR3 comprises 15 residues. The V gene lost 5 bases and the J gene lost 6 bases, with 17 bases spanning the gap. CDR3 amino acids: CASSHESSVLNEQFF. DNA for the CDR3: TGTGCCAGCAGCCACGAAAGTTCCGTGCTCAATGAGCAGTTCTTC.

J is TRBJ2-7 and V is TRBV11-3; maybe TRBD2 (5 bases). Trimming stripped 3 bases from V and 3 bases from J, with 9 bases between. Per germline, CDR1 SGHNT and CDR2 YENEEA. This CDR3 comprises 13 residues. The CDR3 coding sequence is TGTGCCAGCAGCTTGACCGGGAACTACGAGCAGTACTTC. This gives the protein CASSLTGNYEQYF.

This rearrangement joins TRBV30 to TRBJ2-3, with a weak D call TRBD2 (6 bases). This CDR3 has 15 residues. Germline CDR1 is GTSNPN and CDR2 is SVGIG (reference sequence). The germline V and J ends were trimmed by 2 bases and 0 bases, with 12 bases remaining between them. This chain's CDR3 is CAWSSTSTSTDTQYF. The CDR3 DNA sequence: TGTGCCTGGAGTTCAACTAGCACTAGCACAGATACGCAGTATTTT.

For this clone: Other nucleotide sequences from this sample produce the same CDR3. The chain carries TRBV4-3 and TRBJ1-1; possible D gene TRBD1, 5 bases. CDR3 length: 13 amino acids. The germline V gene has CDR1 LGHNA and CDR2 YSLEER. V lost 3 bases and J 1 base, leaving 6 bases between the germline ends. The CDR3 region is CASSHDRNTEAFF. The CDR3 nucleotides read TGCGCCAGCAGCCATGACAGGAACACTGAAGCTTTCTTT.

The chain links TRBV11-3 to TRBJ2-5, with TRBD2 matching over 10 bases. The junction had 3 bases not matched to a gene; V was cut back by 3 bases and J by 2 bases. There are 15 residues in the CDR3. CDR1 SGHNT and CDR2 YENEEA come from the germline V gene. The CDR3 nucleotides are TGTGCCAGCAGCTTTGGGACTAGCGAACAAGAGACCCAGTACTTC. It specifies CASSFGTSEQETQYF.

The CDR3 reads CASSQDGSQETQYF. CDR3 in DNA: TGCGCCAGCAGCCAAGATGGTAGCCAAGAGACCCAGTACTTC. The chain employs TRBV4-3 and TRBJ2-5; D not resolved. The CDR3 runs to 14 residues. The germline V gene has CDR1 LGHNA and CDR2 YSLEER. V was shortened by 0 bases and J by 1 base, with 6 bases between the two germline ends.

The V gene is TRBV12-5, the J gene TRBJ2-7; D is unclear. CDR1 LGHNT and CDR2 FRNRAP come from the germline V gene. Trimming took off 7 bases at V and 4 bases at J, with 14 bases between the two ends. There are 13 residues in the CDR3. CDR3 nucleotide sequence: TGTGCTAGTGCGGAGTCCTCATGGTACGAGCAGTACTTC. Its translation: CASAESSWYEQYF.